The rows below give T cell receptor beta chains drawn from one sample of a study of blood T cell repertoires in COVID-19. Sequencing used immunoSEQ multiplex PCR; TCRdb keeps in-frame clones, though not all of them. Of 300,000 to 450,000 clones listed, around 84% are singletons. Sequenced input: peripheral blood. The receptor set was obtained from a woman under 30 with acute or convalescent COVID-19. The CDR3 runs from the conserved cysteine through the conserved F or W. The order of the fields is D gene, clone size, V gene, J gene, CDR3 protein, CDR3 DNA. D genes are given only for firm matches. Not all rows give a size; the values are once, few, many and, for expanded clones, a class.

D: -; size: -; V: TRBV28; J: TRBJ2-2; CDR3: CASSPGSTGELFF; DNA: TGTGCCAGCAGTCCAGGGTCAACCGGGGAGCTGTTTTTT
D: -; size: -; V: TRBV2; J: TRBJ1-3; CDR3: CASRGHSSGNTIYF; DNA: TGTGCCAGCAGAGGACACAGCTCTGGAAACACCATATATTTT
D: -; size: -; V: TRBV7-8; J: TRBJ1-1; CDR3: CASSLIVVNTEAFF; DNA: TGTGCCAGCAGCTTAATAGTGGTGAACACTGAAGCTTTCTTT
D: -; size: -; V: TRBV28; J: TRBJ2-2; CDR3: CASSYRGTNTGELFF; DNA: TGTGCCAGCAGTTATCGCGGGACGAACACCGGGGAGCTGTTTTTT
D: -; size: -; V: TRBV29-1; J: TRBJ2-1; CDR3: CSPLTEKNEQFF; DNA: TGCAGCCCCCTGACAGAAAAAAATGAGCAGTTCTTC
D: TRBD1; size: -; V: TRBV24-1; J: TRBJ1-1; CDR3: CATSETPGTGLFF; DNA: TGTGCCACCAGTGAAACTCCCGGGACAGGTTTGTTCTTT
D: -; size: -; V: TRBV28; J: TRBJ1-5; CDR3: CASSFLQGNQPQHF; DNA: TGTGCCAGCAGTTTTCTGCAGGGGAATCAGCCCCAGCATTTT
D: -; size: -; V: TRBV19; J: TRBJ1-4; CDR3: CASSQWGATNEKLFF; DNA: TGTGCCAGTAGTCAGTGGGGGGCAACTAATGAAAAACTGTTTTTT
D: TRBD1; size: -; V: TRBV11-2; J: TRBJ1-3; CDR3: CASSLSRGQASGNTIYF; DNA: TGTGCCAGCAGCTTATCCCGTGGACAGGCCTCTGGAAACACCATATATTTT
D: -; size: -; V: TRBV5-6; J: TRBJ1-4; CDR3: CASSLAPGGEKLFF; DNA: TGTGCCAGCAGCTTGGCCCCGGGAGGGGAAAAACTGTTTTTT
D: -; size: -; V: TRBV3-1/TRBV3-2; J: TRBJ2-5; CDR3: CASRSAGGQETQYF; DNA: TGTGCCAGCAGATCGGCCGGAGGGCAAGAGACCCAGTACTTC
D: TRBD1; size: -; V: TRBV6-5; J: TRBJ1-1; CDR3: CASRGQSMNTEAFF; DNA: TGTGCCAGCAGGGGACAGTCAATGAACACTGAAGCTTTCTTT
D: -; size: -; V: TRBV4-2; J: TRBJ2-1; CDR3: CASSQDPLAGLGPDEQFF; DNA: TGTGCCAGCAGCCAAGATCCTCTGGCGGGCCTCGGGCCCGATGAGCAGTTCTTC
D: TRBD2; size: -; V: TRBV3-1/TRBV3-2; J: TRBJ2-3; CDR3: CASSPRLAPTQYF; DNA: TGTGCCAGCAGCCCCCGACTAGCGCCTACGCAGTATTTT
D: -; size: -; V: TRBV7-3; J: TRBJ1-6; CDR3: CASSWRGGPLHF; DNA: TGTGCCAGCAGCTGGCGAGGTGGACCCCTCCACTTT
D: TRBD1; size: few; V: TRBV4-1; J: TRBJ2-7; CDR3: CASSRERQGVEQYF; DNA: TGCGCCAGCAGCCGGGAAAGACAGGGAGTTGAGCAGTACTTC
D: TRBD2; size: -; V: TRBV15; J: TRBJ2-5; CDR3: CATSPSGGAQETQYF; DNA: TGTGCCACCTCCCCTAGCGGGGGGGCACAAGAGACCCAGTACTTC
D: TRBD1; size: -; V: TRBV6-1; J: TRBJ1-6; CDR3: CASSGDRAHYNSPLHF; DNA: TGTGCCAGCAGTGGGGACAGGGCCCACTATAATTCACCCCTCCACTTT
D: TRBD1; size: -; V: TRBV27; J: TRBJ1-2; CDR3: CASSLRGQGNSGYTF; DNA: TGTGCCAGCAGTTTAAGGGGACAGGGGAATAGTGGCTACACCTTC
D: TRBD1; size: -; V: TRBV6-5; J: TRBJ2-1; CDR3: CASSSTGELNNEQFF; DNA: TGTGCCAGCAGTTCGACAGGGGAGCTAAACAATGAGCAGTTCTTC
D: TRBD1; size: -; V: TRBV10-3; J: TRBJ1-2; CDR3: CAIRETGKGGYTF; DNA: TGTGCCATCAGAGAGACAGGGAAGGGAGGCTACACCTTC
D: -; size: few; V: TRBV9; J: TRBJ2-1; CDR3: CASSVGTLAGDEQFF; DNA: TGTGCCAGCAGCGTAGGGACTCTTGCCGGGGATGAGCAGTTCTTC
D: -; size: -; V: TRBV6-2/TRBV6-3; J: TRBJ2-1; CDR3: CASSSLESGYNEQFF; DNA: TGTGCCAGCAGCTCACTAGAGTCTGGTTACAATGAGCAGTTCTTC
D: -; size: -; V: TRBV19; J: TRBJ1-5; CDR3: CASSHEQGLIGQPQHF; DNA: TGTGCCAGTAGTCACGAACAGGGACTAATCGGTCAGCCCCAGCATTTT
D: -; size: -; V: TRBV12-5; J: TRBJ1-2; CDR3: CASGPIGQDYYGYTF; DNA: TGTGCTAGTGGTCCCATTGGGCAGGATTACTATGGCTACACCTTC
D: -; size: -; V: TRBV28; J: TRBJ2-5; CDR3: CASSFPSRETQYF; DNA: TGTGCCAGCAGTTTCCCGAGCCGGGAGACCCAGTACTTC